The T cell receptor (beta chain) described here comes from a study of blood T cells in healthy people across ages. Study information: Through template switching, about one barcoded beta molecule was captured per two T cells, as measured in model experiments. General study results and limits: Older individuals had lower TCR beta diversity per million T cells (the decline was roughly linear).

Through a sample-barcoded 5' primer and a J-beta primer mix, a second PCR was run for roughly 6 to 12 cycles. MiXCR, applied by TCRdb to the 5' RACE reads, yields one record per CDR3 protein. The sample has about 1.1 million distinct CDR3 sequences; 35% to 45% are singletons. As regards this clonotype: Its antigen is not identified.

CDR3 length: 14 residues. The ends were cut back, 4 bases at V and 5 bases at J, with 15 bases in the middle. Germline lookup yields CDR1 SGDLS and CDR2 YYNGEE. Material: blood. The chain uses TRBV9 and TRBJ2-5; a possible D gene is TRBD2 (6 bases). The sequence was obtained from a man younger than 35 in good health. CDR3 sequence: CASSPPGGVETQYF. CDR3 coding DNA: TGTGCCAGCAGCCCACCCGGAGGGGTTGAGACCCAGTACTTC. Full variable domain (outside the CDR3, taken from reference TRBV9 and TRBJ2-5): DSGVTQTPKHLITATGQRVTLRCSPRSGDLSVYWYQQSLDQGLQFLIQYYNGEERAKGNILERFSAQQFPDLHSELNLSSLELGDSALYFCASSPPGGVETQYFGPGTRLLVL.